One and the same sample provided the 15 T cell receptor beta chains below, sequenced in a study of cytomegalovirus exposure and HLA in healthy donors. The PCR had 60 Vbeta and 13 Jbeta primers. The repertoire was sequenced with immunoSEQ multiplex PCR; TCRdb's copy has only in-frame clones and lacks some. Here the sample table reports 130,000 or so clones. Sequencing was performed on PBMCs. All receptors come from a woman between 55 and 75 years old in good health and CMV-seronegative.

The chain joins TRBV30 to TRBJ1-5; no reliable D call. The CDR3 totals 14 residues. CDR1 GTSNPN and CDR2 SVGIG come from the germline V gene (reference sequence). Trimming removed 0 bases from V and 3 bases from J, with 9 bases in between. The CDR3 sequence is CAWSVLGLNQPQHF. CDR3 nucleotides: TGTGCCTGGAGTGTCCTGGGCCTCAATCAGCCCCAGCATTTT.

V is TRBV19 and J is TRBJ2-2, with TRBD2 matching over 7 bases. Trimming took 6 bases from V and 4 from J; bases not matched to a gene: 11. Germline loops: CDR1 LNHDA, CDR2 SQIVND (reference sequence). This CDR3 contains 16 residues. CDR3 in DNA: TGTGCCAGTAGCCCTGGAGAGTGGGAGGGCACCGGGGAGCTGTTTTTT. It codes for CASSPGEWEGTGELFF. The full variable domain, with the rest looked up from reference TRBV19 and TRBJ2-2, is DGGITQSPKYLFRKEGQNVTLSCEQNLNHDAMYWYRQDPGQGLRLIYYSQIVNDFQKGDIAEGYSVSREKKESFPLTVTSAQKNPTAFYLCASSPGEWEGTGELFFGEGSRLTVL.

The chain has TRBV28 and TRBJ2-7, with 11 bases fitting TRBD2. This CDR3 is built from 14 residues. CDR1 is MDHEN and CDR2 is SYDVKM in the germline V gene. V dropped 6 bases and J dropped 6; count of bases not matched to a gene: 7. This CDR3 reads CASRHSGGALEQYF. CDR3 in DNA: TGTGCCAGCAGACATAGCGGGGGGGCCCTCGAGCAGTACTTC.

The V call is TRBV5-4, the J call TRBJ1-5; 7 bases are shared with TRBD1. V trimming: 4 bases; J trimming: 0 bases; junction bases outside the gene matches: 4. Germline V gene sequence: CDR1 SGHNT, CDR2 YYREEE (reference sequence). The CDR3 has 15 residues. The DNA of the CDR3 is TGTGCCAGCAGCCGGACAGGAGATAGCAATCAGCCCCAGCATTTT. This codes for CASSRTGDSNQPQHF.

This chain links TRBV18 with TRBJ1-2, with 7 bases lining up with TRBD1. V was pared by 6 bases and J by 7 bases, with 8 bases of the junction left unmatched. This CDR3 has 13 amino acids. Germline V gene data show CDR1 as KGHSH and CDR2 as LQKENI. CDR3 DNA sequence: TGTGCCAGCTCTAAAGACAGGGAAGGTGGCTACACCTTC. It codes for CASSKDREGGYTF.

The rearrangement uses TRBV28 and TRBJ1-1, with a possible D match to TRBD1 (6 bases). V lost 5 bases and J lost 5, with 18 bases in between. The CDR3 has 15 residues. Germline V gene data show CDR1 as MDHEN and CDR2 as SYDVKM. The CDR3 coding sequence is TGTGCCAGCAGTCTTCCCTCGCAGGGGTGGACTGAAGCTTTCTTT. Protein sequence: CASSLPSQGWTEAFF.

The chain carries TRBV2 and TRBJ2-7; D remains ambiguous. Trimming cost V 7 bases and J 2 bases, with 15 bases left between them. The CDR3 is 14 residues long. Germline values: CDR1 SNHLY, CDR2 FYNNEI. The DNA of the CDR3 is TGTGCCAGCACCCGACCCGGTGGAGCCTACGAGCAGTACTTC. Translation: CASTRPGGAYEQYF.

The chain recombines TRBV18 with TRBJ2-7; maybe TRBD1 (6 bases). This CDR3 contains 13 residues. V was pared by 5 bases and J by 3 bases, with 11 bases between. Germline V gives CDR1 KGHSH, CDR2 LQKENI. The CDR3 here is CASSSQGLYEQYF. CDR3 coding DNA: TGTGCCAGCTCATCCCAGGGGCTCTACGAGCAGTACTTC.

The CDR3 nucleotides read TGTGCCAGCTCACCACTTCCCCAGGGGGTGGACACTGAAGCTTTCTTT. It yields the protein CASSPLPQGVDTEAFF. The rearrangement uses TRBV18 and TRBJ1-1; 7 nucleotides align to TRBD1. The CDR3 totals 16 residues. CDR1 and CDR2 from the germline V gene are KGHSH and LQKENI. Germline trimming cut 1 base from V and 3 bases from J; bases unmatched to any gene: 8.

The rearrangement joins TRBV15 to TRBJ2-7; 7 bases align to TRBD2. CDR1 and CDR2 from the germline V gene are LNHNV and YYDKDF (reference sequence). V was pared by 1 base and J by 1 base, with 4 bases of the junction left unmatched. The CDR3 consists of 15 residues. CDR3 in amino acids: CATSRVAGESYEQYF. The CDR3 nucleotides are TGTGCCACCAGCAGAGTGGCGGGAGAGTCCTACGAGCAGTACTTC.

The chain uses TRBV13 and TRBJ1-1; a possible D gene is TRBD1 (6 bases). The ends were cut back, 4 bases at V and 11 bases at J, with 14 bases in the middle. Germline V gives CDR1 PRHDT, CDR2 FYEKMQ (reference sequence). This CDR3 comprises 12 residues. CDR3: CASSSQGGMAFF. Written as DNA, the CDR3 is TGTGCCAGCAGCTCCCAAGGGGGTATGGCTTTCTTT.

CDR3 sequence (DNA): TGTGCCAGCAGTTACCGAGGTGGACTTGAGGCTTATGGCTACACCTTC. This gives the protein CASSYRGGLEAYGYTF. J is TRBJ1-2 and V is TRBV6-6; no reliable D call. CDR3 size: 16 residues. V was trimmed by 2 bases and J by 5 bases, leaving 18 bases between them. The germline V gene has CDR1 MNHNY and CDR2 SVGAGI (reference sequence).

The chain couples TRBV11-1 to TRBJ2-5; D may be TRBD2 (5 bases). Between the trimmed V and J ends, which lost 5 bases and 2 bases, there was a span of 12 bases. This CDR3 has 14 amino acids. Looked up from germline, CDR1 is SGHAT and CDR2 is FQDESV (reference sequence). CDR3 amino acids: CASSPPRGQETQYF. The CDR3 DNA reads TGTGCCAGCAGCCCCCCTCGGGGACAAGAGACCCAGTACTTC.

The rearrangement joins TRBV18 to TRBJ1-1; 7 nucleotides match TRBD1. The CDR3 is 16 amino acids. The germline V gene has CDR1 KGHSH and CDR2 LQKENI. Trimming at V came to 0 bases and at J to 4 bases, leaving 8 bases not matched to a gene. In nucleotides, the CDR3 is TGTGCCAGCTCACCACCATCTATGGGACAGCGCACTGAAGCTTTCTTT. This sequence encodes CASSPPSMGQRTEAFF.

The J gene is TRBJ2-1, the V gene TRBV18, with D possibly being TRBD1 (5 bases). V lost 4 bases and J 7 bases, leaving 20 bases between the germline ends. The CDR3 is 16 residues long. Germline V gives CDR1 KGHSH, CDR2 LQKENI. The CDR3 here is CASSLTGPSRGNEQFF. The CDR3 bases are TGTGCCAGCTCACTTACCGGACCCAGTAGGGGAAATGAGCAGTTCTTC.